These 21 T cell receptor beta chains were all obtained from the same sample, sequenced in a study of blood T cell repertoires in COVID-19. The table came from immunoSEQ multiplex PCR; TCRdb's copy has only in-frame clones and leaves some out. The table has 210,000 or so clones, roughly 73% seen once. The specimen sequenced was peripheral blood. The receptors stem from a woman older than 75 with active or convalescent COVID-19.

In the case of this clone: This sample includes further DNA sequences coding for the same CDR3. The V gene is TRBV19, the J gene TRBJ2-7; 7 bases line up with TRBD1. CDR1 is LNHDA, CDR2 SQIVND, per germline (reference sequence). This CDR3 is 13 amino acids long. Trimming took 1 base from V and 3 from J; bases not matched to a gene: 0. The CDR3 DNA follows: TGTGCCAGTAGTATAGGACAGGGCTACGAGCAGTACTTC. This sequence encodes CASSIGQGYEQYF. Using reference TRBV19 and TRBJ2-7 for the parts outside the CDR3, the full variable domain is DGGITQSPKYLFRKEGQNVTLSCEQNLNHDAMYWYRQDPGQGLRLIYYSQIVNDFQKGDIAEGYSVSREKKESFPLTVTSAQKNPTAFYLCASSIGQGYEQYFGPGTRLTVT.

With respect to this clone: The same CDR3 arises from other DNA sequences in this sample as well. The chain is built from TRBV28 and TRBJ1-5; no firm D call. The V gene's germline CDR1 is MDHEN and CDR2 SYDVKM. Trimming left V 5 bases short and J 0 bases short, with 8 bases between. The length of the CDR3 is 14 residues. The CDR3 DNA reads as TGTGCCAGCAGTCCTATAGATAGCAATCAGCCCCAGCATTTT. Encoded protein: CASSPIDSNQPQHF.

The V and J genes are TRBV13 and TRBJ2-6; D might be TRBD1 (5 bases). Between the trimmed V and J ends, which lost 5 bases and 2 bases, there was a span of 10 bases. The germline gives CDR1 PRHDT, CDR2 FYEKMQ (reference sequence). This CDR3 has 15 residues. The CDR3 coding sequence is TGTGCCAGCAGCGCCCAGGGTACTGGGGCCAACGTCCTGACTTTC. It codes for CASSAQGTGANVLTF.

This clone was counted at least ten times. The chain carries TRBV7-9 and TRBJ2-7; 9 nucleotides match TRBD1. V lost 5 bases, J lost 1 base, and 9 bases stayed unmatched. Germline V gives CDR1 SEHNR, CDR2 FQNEAQ (reference sequence). CDR3 size: 16 residues. The CDR3 loop reads CASSTSTGGDSYEQYF. CDR3 DNA: TGTGCCAGCAGCACCTCAACAGGGGGCGATTCCTACGAGCAGTACTTC.

J is TRBJ2-7 and V is TRBV2; no reliable D call. V was shortened by 6 bases and J by 0 bases, with 6 bases between the two germline ends. The CDR3 runs to 12 residues. CDR1 is SNHLY, CDR2 FYNNEI, per germline. This CDR3 is CASRQVSYEQYF. CDR3 DNA: TGTGCCAGCAGGCAGGTCTCCTACGAGCAGTACTTC.

V and J are TRBV4-3 and TRBJ2-1; D not certain. CDR3 length: 18 residues. Deletions cut 2 bases from V and 0 bases from J, with 17 bases between. The germline V gene has CDR1 LGHNA and CDR2 YSLEER. CDR3: CASSQFVFGLSSYNEQFF. CDR3 bases: TGCGCCAGCAGCCAATTCGTATTCGGGTTGAGCTCCTACAATGAGCAGTTCTTC.

This chain uses TRBV2 with TRBJ2-3; possible D gene TRBD1, 5 bases. CDR1 is SNHLY, CDR2 FYNNEI, per germline. This CDR3 has 15 residues. V was pared by 6 bases and J by 0 bases, with 13 bases between. CDR3 sequence reads: CASSRQSASTDTQYF. The CDR3 nucleotides read TGTGCCAGCAGCCGACAGAGCGCTAGCACAGATACGCAGTATTTT. Drawing the rest from reference TRBV2 and TRBJ2-3, the complete variable domain is EPEVTQTPSHQVTQMGQEVILRCVPISNHLYFYWYRQILGQKVEFLVSFYNNEISEKSEIFDDQFSVERPDGSNFTLKIRSTKLEDSAMYFCASSRQSASTDTQYFGPGTRLTVL.

CDR3 region: CASSALRGGVQPQHF. CDR3 nucleotides: TGTGCCAGCAGCGCCCTCCGTGGGGGCGTTCAGCCCCAGCATTTT. The rearrangement uses TRBV6-5 and TRBJ1-5; a possible D gene is TRBD1 (6 bases). V was pared by 6 bases and J by 6 bases, with 18 bases between. Per germline, CDR1 MNHEY and CDR2 SVGAGI. The CDR3 extends over 15 amino acids.

The V gene is TRBV19, the J gene TRBJ2-3; D uncertain. CDR1 is LNHDA and CDR2 is SQIVND in the germline V gene (reference sequence). V dropped 4 bases and J dropped 4 bases, with 9 bases sitting between them. The CDR3 contains 13 residues. CDR3 DNA sequence: TGTGCCAGTAGTAGTCTCCAGGCAGATACGCAGTATTTT. This encodes CASSSLQADTQYF.

The DNA for the CDR3 is TGTGCTAGTGGTTTGACAGGGCCAGTTTCCAATCAGCCCCAGCATTTT. The encoded protein is CASGLTGPVSNQPQHF. V usage is TRBV12-5 and J usage is TRBJ1-5, with D perhaps TRBD1 (6 bases). CDR3 length: 16 residues. V was clipped by 2 bases and J by 3 bases, with 14 bases between them. From germline, CDR1 is LGHNT and CDR2 FRNRAP.

V gene TRBV6-5 combines with J gene TRBJ1-5; no firm D call. Between the trimmed V and J ends, which lost 0 bases and 5 bases, there was a span of 11 bases. Germline CDR1 MNHEY, CDR2 SVGAGI. The CDR3 has 15 residues. CDR3 region: CASSYSAAVDQPQHF. CDR3 sequence (DNA): TGTGCCAGCAGTTACTCGGCGGCAGTTGATCAGCCCCAGCATTTT.

The chain has TRBV7-3 and TRBJ2-7; no clear D gene. The V end lost 1 base, the J end lost 5 bases, and 12 bases lay between the germline ends. CDR1 and CDR2 (germline): SGHTA, FQGTGA. This CDR3 region has 14 residues. CDR3 coding DNA: TGTGCCAGCAGCTTAAATGCAACGCCGGACGAGCAGTACTTC. It specifies CASSLNATPDEQYF.

V usage is TRBV9 and J usage is TRBJ2-5; 7 bases are a match to TRBD2. There are 14 residues in the CDR3. After removal of 0 bases from V and 5 bases from J, the junction contained 4 bases not matched to a gene. Per germline, CDR1 SGDLS and CDR2 YYNGEE. The CDR3 sequence is CASSVAAGVETQYF. The CDR3 region has the DNA TGTGCCAGCAGCGTAGCGGCGGGGGTTGAGACCCAGTACTTC.

The chain has TRBV3-1 (or the pseudogene TRBV3-2) and TRBJ1-1; D is uncertain. The CDR3 totals 14 residues. The germline CDR1 and CDR2 sequences are LGHDT and YNNKEL (reference sequence). Trimming shortened V by 0 bases and J by 1 base, and 6 bases separated the two germline ends. The CDR3 loop reads CASSQDTRNTEAFF. The CDR3, as DNA: TGTGCCAGCAGCCAAGATACCAGGAACACTGAAGCTTTCTTT.

The chain links TRBV3-1 (or the pseudogene TRBV3-2) to TRBJ1-2; maybe TRBD1 (6 bases). The CDR3 covers 15 residues. With 1 base removed from V and 0 bases from J, the gap between germline ends came to 9 bases. Germline CDR1 and CDR2: LGHDT and YNNKEL (reference sequence). The CDR3 here is CASSQGDTPNYGYTF. CDR3 nucleotide sequence: TGTGCCAGCAGCCAAGGGGACACTCCTAACTATGGCTACACCTTC.

The chain carries TRBV28 and TRBJ1-1, with a possible D match to TRBD1 (6 bases). Germline assignment: CDR1 MDHEN and CDR2 SYDVKM. The CDR3 length is 14 residues. V was clipped by 6 bases and J by 3 bases, with 14 bases between them. CDR3 DNA: TGTGCCAGCAGCTTAACAGGGTCCTACACTGAAGCTTTCTTT. It translates to CASSLTGSYTEAFF.

This clone occurred many times. The chain employs TRBV12-3 or TRBV12-4 and TRBJ1-2; D not certain. This CDR3 is built from 13 residues. Between the trimmed V and J ends, which lost 7 bases and 7 bases, there was a span of 16 bases. The CDR3 sequence: CASTRGITSGYTF. DNA of the CDR3: TGTGCCAGCACTAGAGGGATTACAAGTGGCTACACCTTC.

This chain connects TRBV7-2 to TRBJ1-1; D gene unclear. The CDR3 runs to 14 residues. V lost 1 base and J lost 1, with 7 bases in between. Germline V CDR1 and CDR2: SGHTA, FQGNSA. CDR3 sequence reads: CASSLGPGNTEAFF. The CDR3 bases are TGTGCCAGCAGCTTAGGCCCGGGGAACACTGAAGCTTTCTTT.

The chain combines TRBV7-9 with TRBJ2-3; D remains ambiguous. V was shortened by 5 bases and J by 0 bases, with 9 bases between the two germline ends. The CDR3 is 14 amino acids. Germline V lookup: CDR1 SEHNR, CDR2 FQNEAQ (reference sequence). The CDR3 DNA follows: TGTGCCAGCAGCGCTAGACCGAGCACAGATACGCAGTATTTT. Translation: CASSARPSTDTQYF. The full variable domain, its missing parts supplied by reference TRBV7-9 and TRBJ2-3, is DTGVSQNPRHKITKRGQNVTFRCDPISEHNRLYWYRQTLGQGPEFLTYFQNEAQLEKSRLLSDRFSAERPKGSFSTLEIQRTEQGDSAMYLCASSARPSTDTQYFGPGTRLTVL.

This sequence joins TRBV2 and TRBJ2-1; no reliable D call. The germline gives CDR1 SNHLY, CDR2 FYNNEI. V was pared by 6 bases and J by 0 bases, with 12 bases between. CDR3 length: 15 amino acids. Here the CDR3 reads CASSKARSSYNEQFF. The CDR3 coding sequence is TGTGCCAGCAGCAAAGCCCGGAGCTCCTACAATGAGCAGTTCTTC.

The genes are TRBV6-5 and TRBJ1-1, with D unresolved. V lost 7 bases to trimming and J lost 0 bases, with 9 bases between them. The CDR3 is made up of 13 amino acids. The germline gives CDR1 MNHEY, CDR2 SVGAGI. The CDR3 DNA sequence: TGTGCCAGCAAGCTTACCATGAACACTGAAGCTTTCTTT. Translation: CASKLTMNTEAFF.